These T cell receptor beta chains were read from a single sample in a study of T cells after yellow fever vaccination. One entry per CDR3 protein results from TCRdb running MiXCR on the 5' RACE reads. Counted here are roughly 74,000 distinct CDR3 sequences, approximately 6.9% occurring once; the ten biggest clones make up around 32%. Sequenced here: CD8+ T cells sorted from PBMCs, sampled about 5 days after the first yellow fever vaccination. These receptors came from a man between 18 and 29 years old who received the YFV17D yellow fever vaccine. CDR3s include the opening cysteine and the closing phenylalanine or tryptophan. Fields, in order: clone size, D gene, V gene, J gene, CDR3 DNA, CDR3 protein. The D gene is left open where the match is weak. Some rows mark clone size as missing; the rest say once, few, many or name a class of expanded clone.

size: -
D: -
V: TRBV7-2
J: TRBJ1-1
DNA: TGTGCCAGCAGCTTGGGGGGCGTACTAACTGAAGCTTTCTTT
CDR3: CASSLGGVLTEAFF

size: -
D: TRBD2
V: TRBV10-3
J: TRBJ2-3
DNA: TGTGCCATCAGTGAGCCCTCGGGGCAGCGGGGGGCTCCAGATACGCAGTATTTT
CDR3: CAISEPSGQRGAPDTQYF

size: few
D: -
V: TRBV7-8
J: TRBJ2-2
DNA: TGTGCCAGCAGCTTAGGGAGCCTGACGGGCGGGGAGCTGTTTTTT
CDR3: CASSLGSLTGGELFF

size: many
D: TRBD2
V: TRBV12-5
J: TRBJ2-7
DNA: TGTGCTAGTGGTCTAACCGGGACTAACTACGAGCAGTACTTC
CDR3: CASGLTGTNYEQYF

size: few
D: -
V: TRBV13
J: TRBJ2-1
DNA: TGTGCCAGCAGCTTAATGGGGAATGAGCAGTTCTTC
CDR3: CASSLMGNEQFF

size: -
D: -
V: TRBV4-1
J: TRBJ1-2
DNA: TGCGCCAGCAGCCAAGATAGGGCAGGGCGGCCCTATGGCTACACCTTC
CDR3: CASSQDRAGRPYGYTF

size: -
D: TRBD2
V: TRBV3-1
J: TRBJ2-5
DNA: TGTGCCAGCAGCCAAGAGGGACTAGCTCGAGAGACCCAGTACTTC
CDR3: CASSQEGLARETQYF

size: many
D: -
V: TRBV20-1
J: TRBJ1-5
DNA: TGCAGTGCTAGCCCCGGTGAGGGCCCCTATCATTCCCAGCATTTT
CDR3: CSASPGEGPYHSQHF

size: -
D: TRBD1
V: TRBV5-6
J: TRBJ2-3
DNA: TGTGCCAGCAGCTTAGGGCGGACAGGAAGGGGAGATACGCAGTATTTT
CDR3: CASSLGRTGRGDTQYF

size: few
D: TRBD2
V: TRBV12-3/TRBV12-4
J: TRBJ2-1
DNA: TGTGCCAGCAGAGAGAGCGGGGGGGCCAATGAGCAGTTCTTC
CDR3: CASRESGGANEQFF

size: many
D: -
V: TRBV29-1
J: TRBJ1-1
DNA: TGCAGCGCTGGACGGGGGGAAGAGAACACTGAAGCTTTCTTT
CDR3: CSAGRGEENTEAFF

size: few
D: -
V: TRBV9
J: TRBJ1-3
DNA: TGTGCCAGCAGTGCAGAGGGGGGTAGAAACACCATATATTTT
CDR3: CASSAEGGRNTIYF

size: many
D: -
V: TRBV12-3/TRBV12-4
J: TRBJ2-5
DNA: TGTGCCAGCAGTCCGCGGGACGGAAAACAAGAGACCCAGTACTTC
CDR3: CASSPRDGKQETQYF

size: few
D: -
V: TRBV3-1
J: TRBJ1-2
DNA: TGTGCCAGCAGTCCAGACCACTCTGTGGGTAACTATGGCTACACCTTC
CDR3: CASSPDHSVGNYGYTF

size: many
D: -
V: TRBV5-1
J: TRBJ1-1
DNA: TGCGCCAGCAGCTTATGGAGCATGAACACTGAAGCTTTCTTT
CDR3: CASSLWSMNTEAFF

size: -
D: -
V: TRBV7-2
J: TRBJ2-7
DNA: TGTGCCAGCAGCTTAGGGGGAACGGGCAGGACCTACGAGCAGTACTTC
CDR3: CASSLGGTGRTYEQYF

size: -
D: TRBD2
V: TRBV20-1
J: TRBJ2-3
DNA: TGCAGTGCTAGAGATCGGGGTAGCGGGGGGTTAGTAGATACGCAGTATTTT
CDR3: CSARDRGSGGLVDTQYF

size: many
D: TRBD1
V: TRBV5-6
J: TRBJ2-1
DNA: TGTGCCAGCAGCCCCGTAGCCACAGGGGACGGCTACAATGAGCAGTTCTTC
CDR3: CASSPVATGDGYNEQFF

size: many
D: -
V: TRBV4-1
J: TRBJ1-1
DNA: TGCGCCAGCAGCCAAGCTGAGGGTCGACCCTCTGAAGCTTTCTTT
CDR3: CASSQAEGRPSEAFF

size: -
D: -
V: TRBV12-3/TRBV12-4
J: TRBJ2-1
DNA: TGTGCCAGCAGTAACGATCCTATCGCCTACAATGAGCAGTTCTTC
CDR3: CASSNDPIAYNEQFF

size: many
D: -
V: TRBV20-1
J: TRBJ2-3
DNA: TGCAGTGCTTTGAAGCTGGGTAAAGGTGGAGATACGCAGTATTTT
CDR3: CSALKLGKGGDTQYF

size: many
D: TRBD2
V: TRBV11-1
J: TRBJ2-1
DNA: TGTGCCAGCAGCCCCGGGACTAGCGGGGGGAGCGCCTACAATGAGCAGTTCTTC
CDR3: CASSPGTSGGSAYNEQFF

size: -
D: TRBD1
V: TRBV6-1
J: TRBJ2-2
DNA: TGTGCCAGCAGCTTCCGGGACAGGGGGCGCGGGGAGCTGTTTTTT
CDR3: CASSFRDRGRGELFF

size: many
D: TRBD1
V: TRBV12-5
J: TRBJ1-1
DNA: TGTGCTAGTGGCCCCGGGACAGGGGTCATTGAAGCTTTCTTT
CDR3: CASGPGTGVIEAFF

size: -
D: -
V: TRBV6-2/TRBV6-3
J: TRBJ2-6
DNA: TGTGCCAGCAACCGACAGGTCTCTGGGGCCAACGTCCTGACTTTC
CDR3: CASNRQVSGANVLTF

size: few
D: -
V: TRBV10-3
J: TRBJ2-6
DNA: TGTGCCATCACAGCAGACAGAGCCCACTCTGGGGCCAACGTCCTGACTTTC
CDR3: CAITADRAHSGANVLTF

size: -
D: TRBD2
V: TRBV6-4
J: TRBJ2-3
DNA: TGTGCCAGCAGTGGTAGCGGGGGGGCCCCAGATACGCAGTATTTT
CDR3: CASSGSGGAPDTQYF

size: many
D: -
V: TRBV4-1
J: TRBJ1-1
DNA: TGCGCCAGCAGCCAGCCCCAGGGAACTGAAGCTTTCTTT
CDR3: CASSQPQGTEAFF

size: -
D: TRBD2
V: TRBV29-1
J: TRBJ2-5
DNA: TGCAGCTCTAGCGGGTCCAACACGGAGACCCAGTACTTC
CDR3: CSSSGSNTETQYF

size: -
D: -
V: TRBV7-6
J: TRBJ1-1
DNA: TGTGCCAGCAGCTTAACCGCAGGGGACTCGGGTGAAGCTTTCTTT
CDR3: CASSLTAGDSGEAFF

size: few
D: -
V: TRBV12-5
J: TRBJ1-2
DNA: TGTGCTAGTGGTTTGGCATCCCCCCTTCGGGACACCGGGTGGGGCTACACCTTC
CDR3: CASGLASPLRDTGWGYTF

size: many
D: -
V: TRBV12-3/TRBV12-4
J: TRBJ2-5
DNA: TGTGCCAGCAGTTTGGGTCTAGATGCGACCCAGTACTTC
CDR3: CASSLGLDATQYF

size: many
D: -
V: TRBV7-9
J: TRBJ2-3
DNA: TGTGCCAGCAGCGACAGGTTTTTGACAGATACGCAGTATTTT
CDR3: CASSDRFLTDTQYF

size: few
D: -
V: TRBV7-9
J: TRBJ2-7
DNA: TGTGCCAGCAGCTTAGAAGGCTCCTCCTACGAGCAGTACTTC
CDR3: CASSLEGSSYEQYF

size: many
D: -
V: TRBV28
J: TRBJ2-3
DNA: TGTGCCAGCTCCATTGCTGCGTCTAGCACAGATACGCAGTATTTT
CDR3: CASSIAASSTDTQYF

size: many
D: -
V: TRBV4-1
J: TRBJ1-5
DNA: TGCGCCAGCAGCCAACGGGACGGAGAAAATTGGCCCCAGCATTTT
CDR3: CASSQRDGENWPQHF

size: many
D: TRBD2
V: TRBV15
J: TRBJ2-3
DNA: TGTGCCACCAGCCGGACTAGCGGGGGCACAGATACGCAGTATTTT
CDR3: CATSRTSGGTDTQYF

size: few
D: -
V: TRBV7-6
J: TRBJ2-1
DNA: TGTGCCAGCAGCTTGGGGACCTACGAGTACAATGAGCAGTTCTTC
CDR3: CASSLGTYEYNEQFF

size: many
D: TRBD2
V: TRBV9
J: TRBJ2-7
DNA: TGTGCCAGCAGCCCCAGACTAGCGGATACCTACGAGCAGTACTTC
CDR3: CASSPRLADTYEQYF

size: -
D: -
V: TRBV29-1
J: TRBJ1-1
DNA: TGCAGCGTTGAAGAGGTGACAGTAGGGGCTTTCTTT
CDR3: CSVEEVTVGAFF

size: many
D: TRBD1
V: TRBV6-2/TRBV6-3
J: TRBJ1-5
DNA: TGTGCCAGCAGTGCCGGGACAGGGTATGTACTTTACCAGCCCCAGCATTTT
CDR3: CASSAGTGYVLYQPQHF

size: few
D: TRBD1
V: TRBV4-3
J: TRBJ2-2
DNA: TGCGCCAGCAGCCAAGTTCGGACAGGGGTTTTGGACACCGGGGAGCTGTTTTTT
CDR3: CASSQVRTGVLDTGELFF

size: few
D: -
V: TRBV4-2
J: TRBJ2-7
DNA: TGTGCCAGCAGCCAAGAGGAGGGACTTTACTCCTACGAGCAGTACTTC
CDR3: CASSQEEGLYSYEQYF

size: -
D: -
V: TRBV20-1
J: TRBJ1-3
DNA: TGCTGTGCTCGGCTTAAAGGATACCGCCTCTCTGGAAACACCATATATTTT
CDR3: CCARLKGYRLSGNTIYF

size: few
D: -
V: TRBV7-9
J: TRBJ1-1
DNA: TGTGCCAGCAGCTTCTTACAGGGTAGGACTGAAGCTTTCTTT
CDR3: CASSFLQGRTEAFF

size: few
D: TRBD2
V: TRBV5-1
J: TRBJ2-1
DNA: TGCGCCAGCAGCTTGGGCGGCGGGGGGGAGTACAATGAGCAGTTCTTC
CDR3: CASSLGGGGEYNEQFF

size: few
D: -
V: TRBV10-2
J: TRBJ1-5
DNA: TGCGCCAGCAGTGACGGTAGCAATCAGCCCCAGCATTTT
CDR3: CASSDGSNQPQHF

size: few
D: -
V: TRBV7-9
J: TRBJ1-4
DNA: TGTGCCAGCAGCTTTAGGGGAGAAAAACTGTTTTTT
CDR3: CASSFRGEKLFF

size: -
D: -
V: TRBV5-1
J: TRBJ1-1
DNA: TGCGCCAGCAGCTTTCGGCAGGCGGGGACTGAAGCTTTCTTT
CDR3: CASSFRQAGTEAFF